These 23 T cell receptor beta chains were sequenced from one sample in a study of blood T cell repertoires in COVID-19. Clones were read by immunoSEQ multiplex PCR, and TCRdb kept only the in-frame ones, dropping some. The repertoire holds over 300,000 clones, with roughly 89% as singletons. The sequenced material came from peripheral blood. The receptor source for this set is a man aged 18 to 30 with active or convalescent COVID-19.

V is TRBV1 and J is TRBJ2-4; TRBD2, the table's D call, was not compared with the DNA. TRBV1 corresponds to a pseudogene. The CDR3 is 19 residues long. The CDR3 coding sequence is TGCACCAGCAGCCCTCTCCCCCAACTAGCGGGGGCAGCCAAAAACATTCAGTACTTC. This encodes CTSSPLPQLAGAAKNIQYF.

The CDR3 DNA reads TGCGCCAGCAGCCAACTGGGGCCAGAGACCCAGTACTTC. This sequence encodes CASSQLGPETQYF. This sequence joins TRBV4-1 and TRBJ2-5; a possible D gene is TRBD1 (5 bases). The V and J ends lost 2 bases and 4 bases respectively, with 8 bases between them. CDR3 size: 13 residues. CDR1 is MGHRA, CDR2 YSYEKL, per germline.

The chain combines TRBV11-1 with TRBJ2-7; D perhaps matches TRBD1 (5 bases). The CDR3 consists of 14 residues. Germline-derived CDR1 and CDR2 are SGHAT and FQDESV (reference sequence). V was trimmed by 3 bases and J by 2 bases, leaving 11 bases between them. The CDR3 bases are TGTGCCAGCAGCTTCGAAGGGGCCCCCTACGAGCAGTACTTC. Translating gives CASSFEGAPYEQYF.

This clone was seen a single time. The chain carries TRBV5-4 and TRBJ2-3; 10 nucleotides match TRBD2. The germline gives CDR1 SGHNT, CDR2 YYREEE (reference sequence). This CDR3 is 16 amino acids long. The J segment lost 2 bases and the V segment lost 4 bases, leaving 7 bases of the junction unmatched. Written as DNA, the CDR3 is TGTGCCAGCAGCCTGAGACTAGCGGGTACCACAGATACGCAGTATTTT. Translating it yields CASSLRLAGTTDTQYF.

The chain has TRBV10-1 and TRBJ2-4; D not resolved. The CDR3 consists of 13 residues. Trimming took off 6 bases at V and 8 bases at J, with 14 bases between the two ends. Looked up from germline, CDR1 is WNHNN and CDR2 is SYGVQD (reference sequence). CDR3 in amino acids: CASRAPPRDIQYF. The CDR3 region has the DNA TGCGCCAGCAGAGCTCCCCCCCGGGACATTCAGTACTTC.

The chain carries TRBV6-6 and TRBJ2-7, with D possibly TRBD2 on 5 matching bases. The CDR3 has 15 residues. Germline-derived CDR1 and CDR2 are MNHNY and SVGAGI (reference sequence). Trimming left V 4 bases short and J 3 bases short, with 16 bases between. CDR3 coding DNA: TGTGCCAGCAGTTGGAAAGGAACAGCGGACTACGAGCAGTACTTC. The encoded protein is CASSWKGTADYEQYF.

The chain recombines TRBV6-5 with TRBJ2-3, with 7 bases that match TRBD1. The germline gives CDR1 MNHEY, CDR2 SVGAGI. With 7 bases clipped from V and 0 bases from J, the junction kept 7 bases outside the gene matches. The CDR3 length is 15 residues. For the CDR3, the DNA is TGTGCCAGCAATTATAAGGGGGCTAGCACAGATACGCAGTATTTT. Amino acids: CASNYKGASTDTQYF.

The chain recombines TRBV6-4 with TRBJ2-3; D may be TRBD2 (6 bases). The CDR3 is made up of 15 amino acids. Germline V gene data show CDR1 as MRHNA and CDR2 as SNTAGT. Deletions cut 6 bases from V and 1 base from J, with 14 bases between. Written as DNA, the CDR3 is TGTGCCAGCAGCCAACAGAGCGGGCGCACAGATACGCAGTATTTT. This codes for CASSQQSGRTDTQYF.

V gene TRBV4-1 combines with J gene TRBJ1-5; D remains ambiguous. The V gene lost 0 bases and the J gene lost 3 bases, with 12 bases spanning the gap. The CDR3 contains 16 residues. Germline V lookup: CDR1 MGHRA, CDR2 YSYEKL. CDR3 region: CASSQEPGVVNQPQHF. CDR3 DNA sequence: TGCGCCAGCAGCCAAGAGCCGGGAGTAGTCAATCAGCCCCAGCATTTT.

The chain has TRBV4-3 and TRBJ1-4, with a tentative D call TRBD1 (5 bases). This CDR3 has 14 amino acids. Per the germline V gene, CDR1 is LGHNA and CDR2 is YSLEER. V lost 2 bases and J 6 bases, leaving 10 bases between the germline ends. DNA for the CDR3: TGCGCCAGCAGCCAAAGACAGTCCGATGAAAAACTGTTTTTT. It is translated as CASSQRQSDEKLFF.

The chain uses TRBV24-1 and TRBJ2-1, with 12 nucleotides matching TRBD2. Trimming removed 3 bases from V and 6 bases from J; junction bases left unmatched: 5. Germline CDR1 is KGHDR and CDR2 is SFDVKD. The CDR3 covers 16 residues. CDR3 bases: TGTGCCACCAGTGATGGACTAGCGGGGACCTTCAATGAGCAGTTCTTC. Protein product: CATSDGLAGTFNEQFF.

V is TRBV11-2 and J is TRBJ1-5; TRBD1 is a possible D gene (5 bases). Germline V lookup: CDR1 SGHAT, CDR2 FQNNGV. The ends were cut back, 0 bases at V and 7 bases at J, with 13 bases in the middle. The CDR3 has 15 residues. CDR3 amino acids: CASSLEQGFGQPQHF. The CDR3, as DNA: TGTGCCAGCAGCTTAGAGCAGGGTTTCGGACAGCCCCAGCATTTT.

CDR3 sequence (DNA): TGTGCCAGTAGAGTCCCTTCTGGGACAGCAAAAAATGAGCAGTTCTTC. Protein: CASRVPSGTAKNEQFF. The chain employs TRBV19 and TRBJ2-1, with 7 bases that match TRBD1. V dropped 6 bases and J dropped 7; count of bases not matched to a gene: 15. Germline CDR1 and CDR2: LNHDA and SQIVND (reference sequence). The CDR3 contains 16 residues.

The chain carries TRBV28 and TRBJ1-4; no clear D. CDR1 and CDR2 from the germline V gene are MDHEN and SYDVKM. CDR3 size: 14 residues. Trimming removed 6 bases at V and 2 bases at J, with 10 bases between. The CDR3 is CASREVRTNEKLFF. CDR3 nucleotide sequence: TGTGCCAGCAGGGAGGTGAGGACTAATGAAAAACTGTTTTTT.

This chain joins TRBV4-3 and TRBJ1-5, with no clear D. From germline, CDR1 is LGHNA and CDR2 YSLEER. The germline V and J ends were trimmed by 0 bases and 5 bases, with 11 bases remaining between them. The length of the CDR3 is 15 residues. CDR3 bases: TGCGCCAGCAGCCAAGAATTGGCATCCTATCAGCCCCAGCATTTT. It codes for CASSQELASYQPQHF.

The V call is TRBV29-1, the J call TRBJ2-3; TRBD1 matches 10 bases. Looked up from germline, CDR1 is SQVTM and CDR2 is ANQGSEA. The CDR3 is 12 residues long. Trimming cost V 4 bases and J 5 bases; bases outside gene matches: 0. CDR3 coding DNA: TGCAGCGTTGGGGACAGGGGAGATACGCAGTATTTT. Translation gives CSVGDRGDTQYF.

This clone was counted a single time. The CDR3 DNA follows: TGTGCCAGCATTACCGGGACAGGGCTAGAAAAACTGTTTTTT. Protein product: CASITGTGLEKLFF. The rearrangement links TRBV2 to TRBJ1-4; 9 bases align to TRBD1. This CDR3 comprises 14 residues. The V and J ends lost 7 bases and 8 bases, in that order; junction bases with no gene match: 8. Per germline, CDR1 SNHLY and CDR2 FYNNEI.

The chain combines TRBV6-2 or TRBV6-3 with TRBJ1-2, with 8 bases identical to TRBD1. CDR3 length equals 14 residues. V was pared by 4 bases and J by 5 bases, with 6 bases of the junction left unmatched. Germline V gene lookup returns CDR1 MNHEY and CDR2 SVGEGT. The CDR3 region is CASSFAGTGYGYTF. The CDR3 DNA sequence: TGTGCCAGCAGTTTCGCCGGGACAGGTTATGGCTACACCTTC.

This clone came up once. The genes are TRBV28 and TRBJ2-7; 11 bases match TRBD2. The CDR3 length is 14 residues. Trimming took 5 bases from V and 4 from J; bases not matched to a gene: 4. CDR1 MDHEN and CDR2 SYDVKM come from the germline V gene. DNA of the CDR3: TGTGCCAGCAGTCGCCGACTAGCGGGATACGAGCAGTACTTC. Protein sequence: CASSRRLAGYEQYF.

The rearrangement links TRBV29-1 to TRBJ2-7; 7 nucleotides align to TRBD2. The ends lost 6 bases at V and 2 bases at J; junction bases unmatched: 10. The CDR3 runs 14 residues. Germline CDR1 reads SQVTM; CDR2 reads ANQGSEA. The CDR3 here is CSVVAPREAYEQYF. Here the CDR3 DNA reads TGCAGCGTCGTAGCGCCCCGGGAGGCCTACGAGCAGTACTTC.

In the case of this clone: An end of the junction differs from the germline gene, which may be a read error. The J gene is TRBJ2-1, the V gene TRBV2; D not certain. Germline V gene sequence: CDR1 SNHLY, CDR2 FYNNEI. The CDR3 length is 13 residues. CDR3 in amino acids: CASSAQKYNEQFF. The CDR3, as DNA: TGTGCCAGCAGTGCACAGAAATACAATGAACAGTTCTTC.

This chain uses TRBV5-5 with TRBJ2-1, with 9 bases aligning to TRBD1. There are 17 residues in the CDR3. Germline CDR1 reads SGHKS; CDR2 reads YYEKEE (reference sequence). Losses at the gene ends were 4 bases for V and 5 bases for J; bases not matched to a gene: 13. The CDR3 protein is CASSLYWTGEDHNEQFF. For the CDR3, the DNA is TGTGCCAGCAGCCTTTATTGGACAGGGGAAGATCACAATGAGCAGTTCTTC.

The CDR3, as DNA: TGTGCCAGCAGCCTTCCCAGGGCGGCAAGCTATGGCTACACCTTC. Protein product: CASSLPRAASYGYTF. V is TRBV5-6 and J is TRBJ1-2, with D possibly TRBD1 on 5 matching bases. The V gene's germline CDR1 is SGHDT and CDR2 YYEEEE. The CDR3 sequence is 15 residues long. The V end was cut by 4 bases, the J end by 4 bases, with 17 bases between.